Detailed here is one T cell receptor beta chain. What it binds is unknown. Clones were sequenced by immunoSEQ multiplex PCR, and TCRdb holds only the in-frame ones, with some missing. The sample consists of about 410,000 clones, approximately 86% of them appearing once. The data were taken from a study of Ad26.COV2.S vaccination and SARS-CoV-2 variants. Study details: Intramuscular Ad26.COV2.S doses were given once or twice, 56 days apart. General study results and limits: It was found that vaccine and placebo recipients had similar non-spike TCR breadth. Reported post-vaccination CD8+ and CD4+ T cell responses to spike showed substantial breadth.

Deletions cut 5 bases from V and 5 bases from J, with 13 bases between. The germline gives CDR1 SGHAT, CDR2 FQNNGV. CDR3 length: 15 amino acids. As to treatment: some 19 received Ad26.COV2.S at low or high dose, single or two shots; a few received placebo; per-sample allocation not given. All samples were drawn on day 63, counting from the first vaccine or placebo injection. The material was peripheral blood, obtained in a trial of Ad26.COV2.S vaccine versus placebo. This TCR derives from a person aged 18 to 65 who received the Ad26.COV2.S COVID-19 vaccine or a placebo. This chain uses TRBV11-2 with TRBJ1-6; D remains unclear. In nucleotides, the CDR3 is TGTGCCAGCAGCCCCGGGGAACGGAATAATTCACCCCTCCACTTT. Protein: CASSPGERNNSPLHF. The full variable domain, with the rest looked up from reference TRBV11-2 and TRBJ1-6, is EAGVAQSPRYKIIEKRQSVAFWCNPISGHATLYWYQQILGQGPKLLIQFQNNGVVDDSQLPKDRFSAERLKGVDSTLKIQPAKLEDSAVYLCASSPGERNNSPLHFGNGTRLTVT.